This entry lists 10 T cell receptor beta chains sequenced from one sample in a study of shared clonotypes between healthy human individuals. The method was immunoSEQ multiplex PCR; TCRdb's version includes in-frame clones alone and lacks a portion of them. This table holds about 1.1 million clones, around 78% found once. Sequencing used memory CD4+ T cells from PBMCs. Subset of the sample: CD45RA-negative fraction. Source of these receptors: a man between 18 and 29 years old in good health. Some clones in this sample may be carry-over from other donors' samples.

A single count supports this clone. This chain links TRBV6-5 with TRBJ2-3, with 8 bases matching TRBD1. After removal of 6 bases from V and 1 base from J, the junction contained 6 bases not matched to a gene. CDR3 length: 15 amino acids. Germline loops: CDR1 MNHEY, CDR2 SVGAGI. The CDR3 nucleotides read TGTGCCAGCAGATTGACAGGGGCCCGCACAGATACGCAGTATTTT. Its protein is CASRLTGARTDTQYF.

V is TRBV28 and J is TRBJ1-4, with D unresolved. Per the germline V gene, CDR1 is MDHEN and CDR2 is SYDVKM. The CDR3 is 17 residues long. With 3 bases removed from V and 4 bases from J, the gap between germline ends came to 18 bases. The CDR3 loop is CASSFINLRELNEKLFF. In DNA form, the CDR3 reads TGTGCCAGCAGTTTCATTAACCTCCGGGAACTTAATGAAAAACTGTTTTTT.

The chain joins TRBV4-2 to TRBJ2-3, with D perhaps TRBD2 (6 bases). The V end lost 1 base, the J end lost 5 bases, and 10 bases lay between the germline ends. The CDR3 consists of 14 residues. Germline V CDR1 and CDR2: LGHNA, YNFKEQ. The CDR3 reads CASSQGDSGDTQYF. The DNA of the CDR3 is TGTGCCAGCAGCCAAGGGGATAGCGGAGATACGCAGTATTTT.

The V and J genes are TRBV4-1 and TRBJ2-7; TRBD2 matches at 13 bases. CDR3 size: 17 residues. CDR1 is MGHRA, CDR2 YSYEKL, per germline. Trimming took 1 base from V and 5 from J; bases not matched to a gene: 8. The chain's CDR3 is CASSQGIWTSGRNEQYF. The CDR3 DNA reads as TGCGCCAGCAGCCAAGGTATCTGGACTAGCGGGAGAAACGAGCAGTACTTC.

The rearrangement joins TRBV15 to TRBJ2-1, with 7 bases fitting TRBD1. The CDR3 extends over 17 amino acids. CDR1 and CDR2 (germline): LNHNV, YYDKDF (reference sequence). V was pared by 5 bases and J by 10 bases, with 20 bases of the junction left unmatched. The CDR3 protein is CATSARGTARGIREQFF. For the CDR3, the DNA is TGTGCCACCAGCGCCCGTGGGACAGCTCGAGGGATCCGCGAGCAGTTCTTC.

The rearrangement links TRBV28 to TRBJ2-3, with D perhaps TRBD1 (6 bases). This CDR3 has 15 residues. Deletions cut 3 bases from V and 4 bases from J, with 14 bases between. CDR1 and CDR2 from the germline V gene are MDHEN and SYDVKM. CDR3 loop: CASSFRGSGSDTQYF. CDR3 DNA sequence: TGTGCCAGCAGTTTCAGGGGCTCAGGGTCAGATACGCAGTATTTT.

Remarks on this clone: This same CDR3 is encoded by further DNA sequences in the sample. The genes are TRBV9 and TRBJ2-5; no clear D gene. Deletions cut 0 bases from V and 2 bases from J, with 8 bases between. The germline V gene encodes CDR1 SGDLS and CDR2 YYNGEE. The CDR3 contains 14 residues. CDR3: CASSVDLGQETQYF. The CDR3 DNA follows: TGTGCCAGCAGCGTAGATTTGGGGCAAGAGACCCAGTACTTC.

Comments on this clone: A much larger clone lies one base from this, so it may be a read error. The chain has TRBV6-6 and TRBJ1-2; D not resolved. The CDR3 has 11 amino acids. The V end was cut by 6 bases, the J end by 2 bases, with 4 bases between. Per germline, CDR1 MNHNY and CDR2 SVGAGI (reference sequence). The CDR3 bases are TGTGCCAGCAGCTCGAACTATGGCTACACCTTC. Translating it yields CASSSNYGYTF.

This clone was counted a few times. This chain connects TRBV2 to TRBJ2-2; possible D gene TRBD2, 7 bases. The CDR3 contains 16 residues. V dropped 4 bases and J dropped 4 bases, with 16 bases sitting between them. Germline CDR1 is SNHLY and CDR2 is FYNNEI. CDR3 in DNA: TGTGCCAGCAGTGTGGGGGCGGGAGTTGCCACCGGGGAGCTGTTTTTT. Translated: CASSVGAGVATGELFF. Together with reference TRBV2 and TRBJ2-2, the CDR3 gives the full variable domain: EPEVTQTPSHQVTQMGQEVILRCVPISNHLYFYWYRQILGQKVEFLVSFYNNEISEKSEIFDDQFSVERPDGSNFTLKIRSTKLEDSAMYFCASSVGAGVATGELFFGEGSRLTVL.

The V and J genes are TRBV11-2 and TRBJ1-1, with 9 bases matching TRBD1. Germline V gene lookup returns CDR1 SGHAT and CDR2 FQNNGV. The CDR3 length is 18 residues. V was pared by 4 bases and J by 4 bases, with 16 bases of the junction left unmatched. In nucleotides, the CDR3 is TGTGCCAGCAGCTCCCTCTCTGAAGGACAGGGGCTCGGCACTGAAGCTTTCTTT. Encoded protein: CASSSLSEGQGLGTEAFF.